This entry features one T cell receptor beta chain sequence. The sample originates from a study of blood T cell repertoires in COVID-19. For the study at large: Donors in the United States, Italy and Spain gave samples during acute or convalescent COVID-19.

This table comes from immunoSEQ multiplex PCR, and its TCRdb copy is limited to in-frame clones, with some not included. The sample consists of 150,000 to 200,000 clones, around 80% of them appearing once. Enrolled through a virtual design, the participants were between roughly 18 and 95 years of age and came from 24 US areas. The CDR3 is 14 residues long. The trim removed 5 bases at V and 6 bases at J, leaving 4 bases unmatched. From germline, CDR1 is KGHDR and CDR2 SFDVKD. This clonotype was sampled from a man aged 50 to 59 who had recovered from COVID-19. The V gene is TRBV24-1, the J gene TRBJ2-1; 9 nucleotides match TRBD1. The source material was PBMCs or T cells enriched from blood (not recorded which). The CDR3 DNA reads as TGTGCCACCAGTGTGGGACAGGGAGGCAATGAGCAGTTCTTC. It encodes CATSVGQGGNEQFF.